The entry that follows covers one T cell receptor (beta chain) sequence. The TCRbeta library was prepared with unique molecular identifiers. TCRdb used MiXCR to reprocess the PCR reads, holding one entry per CDR3 protein. The sample holds 450,000 to 600,000 distinct CDR3 sequences; over 10% are singletons and the top ten take 2% to 2.5%. The data derive from a study of T-cell reconstitution after alpha-beta-depleted transplantation in children. V gave up 4 bases and J gave up 7 bases; unmatched junction bases: 8. The CDR3 spans 17 residues. CDR1 and CDR2 from the germline V gene are SGHTA and FQGNSA. The sample in question was PBMCs, mostly from graft donor cells, obtained 360 days after TCRalphabeta/CD19-depleted stem cell transplant. The clonotype originates from a male patient younger than 18 who had a stem cell transplant for acute myeloid leukemia, so the T cells may come from the graft donor. The V call is TRBV7-2, the J call TRBJ2-1; TRBD2 agrees at 15 bases. Written as DNA, the CDR3 is TGTGCCAGCAGCTACGGACTAGCGGGAGGGCCAGAGAATGAGCAGTTCTTC. This sequence encodes CASSYGLAGGPENEQFF.